This T cell receptor (beta chain) came from a study of T-cell memory formation after mild COVID-19. This clonotype was picked up a small number of times. Its antigen is currently unknown. Broader study findings: Memory cells collected pre-infection included some clones that later responded, suggesting cross-reactive memory joined.

Each CDR3 protein is one row after TCRdb ran MiXCR on the 5' RACE reads. The sample consists of about half a million distinct CDR3 sequences, around a sixth of them appearing once. Trimming took off 3 bases at V and 3 bases at J, with 12 bases between the two ends. The CDR3 runs 14 residues. CDR1 is DFQATT and CDR2 is SNEGSKA in the germline V gene (reference sequence). The sequenced material came from PBMCs or a T cell subset sorted from them (not recorded which). This receptor was taken from an adult woman who had mild COVID-19 (a few samples of this study predate the infection). Cell type and time point are not known. The V gene is TRBV20-1, the J gene TRBJ1-5, with a possible D match to TRBD1 (5 bases). CDR3 sequence: CSASAGTDNQPQHF. DNA of the CDR3: TGCAGTGCTAGCGCAGGGACCGACAATCAGCCCCAGCATTTT.